This is a list of T cell receptor beta chains from one sample in a study of Graves' ophthalmopathy and Graves' hyperthyroidism. TCRdb re-called the multiplex PCR reads through MiXCR, storing one row per CDR3 protein. The table has hundreds of thousands of distinct CDR3 sequences, roughly 41% seen once. Specimen: peripheral blood. These TCRs come from an adult man with Graves' ophthalmopathy. Each CDR3 is given with its conserved first and last residue. Fields, in order: clone size, V gene, J gene, D gene, CDR3 DNA, CDR3 protein. A D gene is named only where the DNA matches it firmly. The size entry is marked missing in some rows and otherwise reads once, few, many or a size class.

once,TRBV7-9,TRBJ2-5,NA,TGTGCCAGCAGCCCCGAGGACCAGTACTTC,CASSPEDQYF
NA,TRBV19,TRBJ2-5,TRBD2,TGTGCCAGCTCCCCGGGACTAGCGATGGAGACCCAGTACTTC,CASSPGLAMETQYF
NA,TRBV20-1,TRBJ1-2,NA,TGCAGTGCTAGAGATCGGCCAGGAGGAAAGGAGTATGGCTACACCTTC,CSARDRPGGKEYGYTF
NA,TRBV4-3,TRBJ2-5,NA,TGCGCCAGCAGCCAAGACTATTTCGCCCAGGGCCAAGAGACCCAGTACTTC,CASSQDYFAQGQETQYF
NA,TRBV25-1,TRBJ2-3,TRBD2,TGTGCCATCAATGAGCGGGAGGTTAACACAGATACGCAGTATTTT,CAINEREVNTDTQYF
many,TRBV7-6,TRBJ1-1,TRBD1,TGTGCCAGCAGCTCGACCCCACAGGGGGCGCGGACTGAAGCTTTCTTT,CASSSTPQGARTEAFF
many,TRBV12-3/TRBV12-4,TRBJ2-7,TRBD1,TGTGCCAGCAGTTCACAGGGGGCTAGGGTTTACGAGCAGTACTTC,CASSSQGARVYEQYF
NA,TRBV25-1,TRBJ1-2,NA,TGTGCCAGCAGTGCTCCACTGGGCCCTGGGCACTATGGCTACACCTTC,CASSAPLGPGHYGYTF
NA,TRBV5-1,TRBJ2-2,NA,TGCGCCAGCAGCCCCACTAGTTTGAGCACCGGGGAGCTGTTTTTT,CASSPTSLSTGELFF
NA,TRBV29-1,TRBJ2-3,NA,TGCAGCGCCAGCTACGGCGGGGGCGACGATACGCAGTATTTT,CSASYGGGDDTQYF
many,TRBV20-1,TRBJ2-2,NA,TGCAGTGCTCGCCGCCCCGATAACACCGGGGAGCTGTTTTTT,CSARRPDNTGELFF
few,TRBV12-3/TRBV12-4,TRBJ1-4,TRBD1,TGTGCCAGCAGTTCCACAGGGGGCGCTGGCGAAAAACTGTTTTTT,CASSSTGGAGEKLFF
many,TRBV24-1,TRBJ2-7,TRBD1,TGTGCCACCACCTCGACCGGAACAGGGGATTTTGAGCAGTACTTC,CATTSTGTGDFEQYF
NA,TRBV29-1,TRBJ1-2,TRBD1,TGCAGCGTTGATGAGCAGGGGGACTATGGCTACACCTTC,CSVDEQGDYGYTF
few,TRBV4-2,TRBJ2-5,NA,TGTGCCAGCAGCCAAGATAGCTGGACGTCGTTCCAAGAGACCCAGTACTTC,CASSQDSWTSFQETQYF
NA,TRBV20-1,TRBJ1-1,TRBD1,TGCAGTGCTAGACTGGCCAGGACAGGGCTAACGAACACTGAAGCTTTCTTT,CSARLARTGLTNTEAFF
NA,TRBV3-1,TRBJ2-5,NA,TGTGCCAGCAGCCGACGACCAGACGGGACCCAGTACTTC,CASSRRPDGTQYF
NA,TRBV14,TRBJ2-5,TRBD2,TGTGCCAGCAGCCAAGAGGCGGGGGAGGCCCAGTACTTC,CASSQEAGEAQYF
few,TRBV20-1,TRBJ1-5,TRBD1,TGCAGTGCTAGGGGGGACAGTTTTCAGCCCCAGCATTTT,CSARGDSFQPQHF
few,TRBV20-1,TRBJ2-2,NA,TGCAGTGCTAGAGAATACACCGGGGAGCTGTTTTTT,CSAREYTGELFF
NA,TRBV19,TRBJ2-2,TRBD2,TGTGCCAGTAGTATTTACCCTAGCGGGGGAACGAACACCGGGGAGCTGTTTTTT,CASSIYPSGGTNTGELFF
NA,TRBV6-4,TRBJ1-1,NA,TGTGCCAGCAGGACCGACGGGGGCACTGAAGCTTTCTTT,CASRTDGGTEAFF